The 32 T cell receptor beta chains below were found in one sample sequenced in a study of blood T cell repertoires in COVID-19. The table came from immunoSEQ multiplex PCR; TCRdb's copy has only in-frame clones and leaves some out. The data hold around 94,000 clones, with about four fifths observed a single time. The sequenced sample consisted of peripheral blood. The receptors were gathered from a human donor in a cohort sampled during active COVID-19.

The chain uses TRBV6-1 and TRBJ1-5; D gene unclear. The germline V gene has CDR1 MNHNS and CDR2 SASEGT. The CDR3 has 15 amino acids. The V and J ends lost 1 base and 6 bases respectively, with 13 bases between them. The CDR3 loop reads CASSEGVRGTQPQHF. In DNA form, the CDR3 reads TGTGCCAGCAGTGAAGGGGTTCGCGGAACTCAGCCCCAGCATTTT.

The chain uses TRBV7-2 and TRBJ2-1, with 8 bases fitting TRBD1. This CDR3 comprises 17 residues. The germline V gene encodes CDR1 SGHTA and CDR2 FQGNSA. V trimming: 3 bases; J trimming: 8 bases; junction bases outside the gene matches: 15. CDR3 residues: CASSFSFGQGAYDEQFF. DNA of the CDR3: TGTGCCAGCAGCTTTTCTTTCGGGCAGGGGGCGTATGATGAGCAGTTCTTC.

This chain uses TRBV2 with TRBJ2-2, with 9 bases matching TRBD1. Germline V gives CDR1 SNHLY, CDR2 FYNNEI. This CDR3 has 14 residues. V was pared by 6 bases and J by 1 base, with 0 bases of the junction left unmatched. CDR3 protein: CASRGQGNTGELFF. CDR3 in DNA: TGTGCCAGCAGGGGACAGGGGAACACCGGGGAGCTGTTTTTT.

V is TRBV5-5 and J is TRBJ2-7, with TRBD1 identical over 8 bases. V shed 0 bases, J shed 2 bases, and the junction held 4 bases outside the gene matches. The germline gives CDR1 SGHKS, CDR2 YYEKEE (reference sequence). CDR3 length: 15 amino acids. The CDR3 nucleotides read TGTGCCAGCAGCTTGGCCCCGGGACAGGCCTACGAGCAGTACTTC. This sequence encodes CASSLAPGQAYEQYF.

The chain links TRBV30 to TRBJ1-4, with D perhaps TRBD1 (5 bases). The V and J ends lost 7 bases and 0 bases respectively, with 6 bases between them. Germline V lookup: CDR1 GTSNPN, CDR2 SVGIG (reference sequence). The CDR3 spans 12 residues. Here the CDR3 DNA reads TGTGCCTACAGGCCAACTAATGAAAAACTGTTTTTT. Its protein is CAYRPTNEKLFF.

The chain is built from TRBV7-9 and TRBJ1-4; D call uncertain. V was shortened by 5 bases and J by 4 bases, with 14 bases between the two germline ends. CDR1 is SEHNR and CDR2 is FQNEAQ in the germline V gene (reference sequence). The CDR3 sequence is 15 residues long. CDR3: CASSRNSMDNEKLFF. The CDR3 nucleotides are TGTGCCAGCAGCCGAAACAGTATGGATAATGAAAAACTGTTTTTT.

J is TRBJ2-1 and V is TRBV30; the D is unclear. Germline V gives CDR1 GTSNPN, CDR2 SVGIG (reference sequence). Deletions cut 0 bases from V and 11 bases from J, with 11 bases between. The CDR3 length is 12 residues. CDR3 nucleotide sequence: TGTGCCTGGAGTGTACGTGGCTTCCAGCAGTTCTTC. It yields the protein CAWSVRGFQQFF. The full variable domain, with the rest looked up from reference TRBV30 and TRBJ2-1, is SQTIHQWPATLVQPVGSPLSLECTVEGTSNPNLYWYRQAAGRGLQLLFYSVGIGQISSEVPQNLSASRPQDRQFILSSKKLLLSDSGFYLCAWSVRGFQQFFGPGTRLTVL.

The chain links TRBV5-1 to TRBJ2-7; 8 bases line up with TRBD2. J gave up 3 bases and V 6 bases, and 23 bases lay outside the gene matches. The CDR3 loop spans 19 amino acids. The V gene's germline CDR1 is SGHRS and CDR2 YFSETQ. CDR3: CASTLGPSSGPEGGYEQYF. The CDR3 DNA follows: TGCGCCAGCACACTTGGGCCCTCTAGCGGGCCAGAAGGAGGCTACGAGCAGTACTTC.

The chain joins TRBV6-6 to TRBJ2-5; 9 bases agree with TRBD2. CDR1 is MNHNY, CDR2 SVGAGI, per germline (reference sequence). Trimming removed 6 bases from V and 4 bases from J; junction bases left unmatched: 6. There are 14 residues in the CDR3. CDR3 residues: CASRISGGGETQYF. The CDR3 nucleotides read TGTGCCAGCAGAATTAGCGGGGGAGGAGAGACCCAGTACTTC.

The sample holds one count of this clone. The DNA for the CDR3 is TGCGCCAGCAGCTTGGCAACTAGAGCGAACACTGAAGCTTTCTTT. This gives the protein CASSLATRANTEAFF. The chain joins TRBV5-1 to TRBJ1-1; D uncertain. V lost 0 bases and J lost 1, with 10 bases in between. Germline V lookup: CDR1 SGHRS, CDR2 YFSETQ. The CDR3 is 15 residues long.

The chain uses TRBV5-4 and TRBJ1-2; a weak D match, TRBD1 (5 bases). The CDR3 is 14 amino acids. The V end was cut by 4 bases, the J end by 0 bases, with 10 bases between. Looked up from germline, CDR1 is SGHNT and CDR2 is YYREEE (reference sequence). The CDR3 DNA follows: TGTGCCAGCAGCCCTGGGGCCCCTAACTATGGCTACACCTTC. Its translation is CASSPGAPNYGYTF.

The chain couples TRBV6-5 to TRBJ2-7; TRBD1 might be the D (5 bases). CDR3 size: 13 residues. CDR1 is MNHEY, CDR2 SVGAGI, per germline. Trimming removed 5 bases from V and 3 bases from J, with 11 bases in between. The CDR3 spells CASSRVRGYEQYF. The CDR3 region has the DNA TGTGCCAGCAGTCGGGTAAGGGGCTACGAGCAGTACTTC.

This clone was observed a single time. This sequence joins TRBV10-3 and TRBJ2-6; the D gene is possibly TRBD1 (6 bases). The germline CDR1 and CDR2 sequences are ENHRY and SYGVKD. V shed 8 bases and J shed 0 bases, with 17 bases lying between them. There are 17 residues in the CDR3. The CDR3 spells CAIGAGTLSSGANVLTF. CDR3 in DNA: TGTGCCATCGGTGCCGGGACACTGAGCTCTGGGGCCAACGTCCTGACTTTC.

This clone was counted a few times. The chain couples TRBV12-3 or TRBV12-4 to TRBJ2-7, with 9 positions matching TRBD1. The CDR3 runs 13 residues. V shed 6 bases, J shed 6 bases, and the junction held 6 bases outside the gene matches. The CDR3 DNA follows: TGTGCCAGCAGGCAAACAGGGGGCGGCGAGCAGTACTTC. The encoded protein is CASRQTGGGEQYF.

The CDR3 coding sequence is TGTGCCAGCAGTTATGTTCGGGGGGAACTTCAAGAGACCCAGTACTTC. As protein: CASSYVRGELQETQYF. The V gene is TRBV6-2 or TRBV6-3, the J gene TRBJ2-5, with 7 nucleotides matching TRBD2. The CDR3 sequence is 16 residues long. The germline V gene has CDR1 MNHEY and CDR2 SVGEGT. Trimming removed 3 bases from V and 2 bases from J; junction bases left unmatched: 9.

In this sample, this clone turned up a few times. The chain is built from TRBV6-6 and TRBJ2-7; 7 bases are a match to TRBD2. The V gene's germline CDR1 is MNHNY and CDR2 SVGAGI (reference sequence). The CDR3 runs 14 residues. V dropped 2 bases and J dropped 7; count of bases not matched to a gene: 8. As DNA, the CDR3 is TGTGCCAGCAGTTACACTGGGGGGACTACAGAGCAGTACTTC. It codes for CASSYTGGTTEQYF.

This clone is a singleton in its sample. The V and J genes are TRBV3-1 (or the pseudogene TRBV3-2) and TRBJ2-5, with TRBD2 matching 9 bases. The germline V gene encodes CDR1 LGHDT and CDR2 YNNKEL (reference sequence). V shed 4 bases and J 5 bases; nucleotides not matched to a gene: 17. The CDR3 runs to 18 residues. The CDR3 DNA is TGTGCCAGCAGCCCCGGGGTTTTTCCAGCGGGGGGCGAGGAGACCCAGTACTTC. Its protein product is CASSPGVFPAGGEETQYF.

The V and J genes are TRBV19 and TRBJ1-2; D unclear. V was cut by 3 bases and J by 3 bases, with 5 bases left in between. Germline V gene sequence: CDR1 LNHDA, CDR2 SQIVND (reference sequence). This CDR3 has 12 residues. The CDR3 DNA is TGTGCCAGTAGTATTGTCGACTATGGCTACACCTTC. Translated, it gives CASSIVDYGYTF. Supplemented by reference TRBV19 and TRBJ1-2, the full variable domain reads DGGITQSPKYLFRKEGQNVTLSCEQNLNHDAMYWYRQDPGQGLRLIYYSQIVNDFQKGDIAEGYSVSREKKESFPLTVTSAQKNPTAFYLCASSIVDYGYTFGSGTRLTVV.

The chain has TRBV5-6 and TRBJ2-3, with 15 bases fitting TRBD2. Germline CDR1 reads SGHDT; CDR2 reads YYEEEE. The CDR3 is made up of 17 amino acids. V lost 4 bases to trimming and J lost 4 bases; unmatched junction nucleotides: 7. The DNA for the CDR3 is TGTGCCAGCAGCCCGGGGACTAGCGGGGGGTCGGCAGATACGCAGTATTTT. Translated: CASSPGTSGGSADTQYF.

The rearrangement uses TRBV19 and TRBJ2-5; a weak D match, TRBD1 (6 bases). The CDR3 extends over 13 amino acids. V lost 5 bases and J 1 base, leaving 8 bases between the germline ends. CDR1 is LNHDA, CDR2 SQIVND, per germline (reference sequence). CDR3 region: CASSVRGQETQYF. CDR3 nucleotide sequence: TGTGCCAGTAGTGTCAGGGGCCAAGAGACCCAGTACTTC.

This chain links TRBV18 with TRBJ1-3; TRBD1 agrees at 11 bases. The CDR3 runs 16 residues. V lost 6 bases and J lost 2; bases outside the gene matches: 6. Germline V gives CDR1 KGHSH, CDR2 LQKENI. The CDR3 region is CASSPGQGAAGNTIYF. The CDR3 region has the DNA TGTGCCAGCTCCCCAGGACAGGGGGCGGCTGGAAACACCATATATTTT. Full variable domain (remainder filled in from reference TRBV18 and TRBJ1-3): NAGVMQNPRHLVRRRGQEARLRCSPMKGHSHVYWYRQLPEEGLKFMVYLQKENIIDESGMPKERFSAEFPKEGPSILRIQQVVRGDSAAYFCASSPGQGAAGNTIYFGEGSWLTVV.

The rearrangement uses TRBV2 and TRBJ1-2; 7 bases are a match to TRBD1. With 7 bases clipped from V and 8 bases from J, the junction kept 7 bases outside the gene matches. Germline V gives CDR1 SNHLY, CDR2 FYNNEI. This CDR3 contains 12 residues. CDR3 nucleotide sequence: TGTGCCAGCACCCGGGACAGAATGGGCTACACCTTC. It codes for CASTRDRMGYTF.

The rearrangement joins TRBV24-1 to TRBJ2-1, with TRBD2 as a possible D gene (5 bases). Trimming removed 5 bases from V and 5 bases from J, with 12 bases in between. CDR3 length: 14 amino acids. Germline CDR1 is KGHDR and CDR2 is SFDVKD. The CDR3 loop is CATSAGIGHNEQFF. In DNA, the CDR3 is TGTGCCACCAGTGCCGGGATAGGCCACAATGAGCAGTTCTTC.

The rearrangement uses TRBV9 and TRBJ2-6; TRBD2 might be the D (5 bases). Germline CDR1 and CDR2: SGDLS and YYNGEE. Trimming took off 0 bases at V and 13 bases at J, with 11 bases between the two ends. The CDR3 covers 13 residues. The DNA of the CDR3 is TGTGCCAGCAGCGTAGATGAGGGTCGGGTCCTGACTTTC. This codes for CASSVDEGRVLTF. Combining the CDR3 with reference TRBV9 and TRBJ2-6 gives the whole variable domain DSGVTQTPKHLITATGQRVTLRCSPRSGDLSVYWYQQSLDQGLQFLIQYYNGEERAKGNILERFSAQQFPDLHSELNLSSLELGDSALYFCASSVDEGRVLTFGAGSRLTVL.

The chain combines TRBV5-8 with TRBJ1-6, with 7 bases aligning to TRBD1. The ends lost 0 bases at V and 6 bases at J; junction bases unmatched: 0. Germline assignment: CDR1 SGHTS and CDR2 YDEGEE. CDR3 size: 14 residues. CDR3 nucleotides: TGTGCCAGCAGCTTGGACAGGGGTAATTCACCCCTCCACTTT. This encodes CASSLDRGNSPLHF.

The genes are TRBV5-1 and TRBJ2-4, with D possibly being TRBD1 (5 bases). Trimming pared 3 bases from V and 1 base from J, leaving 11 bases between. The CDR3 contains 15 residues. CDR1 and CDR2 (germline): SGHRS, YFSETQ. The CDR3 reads CASSSGWLAKNIQYF. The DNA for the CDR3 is TGCGCCAGCAGCTCAGGGTGGCTGGCCAAAAACATTCAGTACTTC. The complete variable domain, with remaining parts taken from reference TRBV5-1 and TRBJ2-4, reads KAGVTQTPRYLIKTRGQQVTLSCSPISGHRSVSWYQQTPGQGLQFLFEYFSETQRNKGNFPGRFSGRQFSNSRSEMNVSTLELGDSALYLCASSSGWLAKNIQYFGAGTRLSVL.

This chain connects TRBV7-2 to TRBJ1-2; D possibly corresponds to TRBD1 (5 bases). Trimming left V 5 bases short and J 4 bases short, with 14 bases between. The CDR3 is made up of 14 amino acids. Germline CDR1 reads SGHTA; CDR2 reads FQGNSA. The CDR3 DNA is TGTGCCAGCAGCCAGAATTGGGGGGGCTATGGCTACACCTTC. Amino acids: CASSQNWGGYGYTF.

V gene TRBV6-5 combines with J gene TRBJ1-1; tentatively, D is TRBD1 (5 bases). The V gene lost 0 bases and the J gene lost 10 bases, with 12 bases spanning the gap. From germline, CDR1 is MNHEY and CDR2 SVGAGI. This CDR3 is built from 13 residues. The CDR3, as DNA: TGTGCCAGCAGTTACTCCAAACAGGTTGTAGCTTTCTTT. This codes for CASSYSKQVVAFF.

The CDR3 protein is CASSQEGTGGEKLFF. The CDR3 DNA sequence: TGCGCCAGCAGCCAAGAAGGGACAGGGGGCGAAAAACTGTTTTTT. This chain joins TRBV4-3 and TRBJ1-4, with 12 bases aligning to TRBD1. V lost 0 bases to trimming and J lost 8 bases; unmatched junction nucleotides: 1. The CDR3 loop spans 15 amino acids. In germline, CDR1 is LGHNA, CDR2 YSLEER.

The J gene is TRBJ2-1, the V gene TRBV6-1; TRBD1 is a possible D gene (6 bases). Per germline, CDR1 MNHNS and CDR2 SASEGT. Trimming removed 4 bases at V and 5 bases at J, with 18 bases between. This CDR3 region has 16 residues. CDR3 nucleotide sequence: TGTGCCAGCAGTGGCCCCCGACAGGCCGCACACAATGAGCAGTTCTTC. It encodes CASSGPRQAAHNEQFF.

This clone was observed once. Written as DNA, the CDR3 is TGTGCCAGCAGTTTATGGGTGAGACAGGGTTGGTCACCCCTCCACTTT. Protein sequence: CASSLWVRQGWSPLHF. J is TRBJ1-6 and V is TRBV27, with 7 bases matching TRBD1. The CDR3 loop spans 16 amino acids. Germline V gene sequence: CDR1 MNHEY, CDR2 SMNVEV (reference sequence). V trimming: 1 base; J trimming: 10 bases; junction bases outside the gene matches: 10.

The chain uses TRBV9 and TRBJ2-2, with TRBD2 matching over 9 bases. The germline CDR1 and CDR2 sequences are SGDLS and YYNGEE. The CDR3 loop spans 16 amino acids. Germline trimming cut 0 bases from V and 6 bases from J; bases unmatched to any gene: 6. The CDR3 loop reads CASSVGAGGFAGELFF. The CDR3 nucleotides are TGTGCCAGCAGCGTAGGAGCGGGGGGCTTCGCCGGGGAGCTGTTTTTT.